Listed below are T cell receptor beta chains from one sample, sequenced in a study of blood T cell repertoires in COVID-19. The repertoire was sequenced with immunoSEQ multiplex PCR; TCRdb's copy has only in-frame clones and lacks some. The profile shows roughly 49,000 clones, 85% to 95% of them singletons. Sequenced: peripheral blood. Receptors originate from a woman aged 80 or over with acute or convalescent COVID-19. Both conserved end residues are part of each CDR3. The D gene is left open where the match is weak. The listing skips clone size in some rows; elsewhere it reads once, few, many or a size class.

TRBD1 TRBJ1-6 . TRBV6-5 TGTGCCAGCAGTTATCAGTCTGGGACAGGGTCGACACCCCTCCACTTT CASSYQSGTGSTPLHF
. TRBJ1-5 . TRBV19 TGTGCCAGTAGTATAATAGGGAGCACTAATCAGCCCCAGCATTTT CASSIIGSTNQPQHF
TRBD2 TRBJ2-1 . TRBV5-1 TGCGCCAGCACCCCTCTGGAGGGAGGGAGAGGTGAGCAGTTCTTC CASTPLEGGRGEQFF
. TRBJ2-2 . TRBV5-1 TGCGCCAGCAGCTTGGACGTCCCAGGGACCGGGGAGCTGTTTTTT CASSLDVPGTGELFF
. TRBJ1-4 . TRBV5-8 TGTGCCAGCAGCCCGCGGTTCGGGTTGGATGAAAAACTGTTTTTT CASSPRFGLDEKLFF
. TRBJ1-2 . TRBV11-3 TGTGCCAGCAGCTTAGTACCCACTTCTAACTATGGCTACACCTTC CASSLVPTSNYGYTF
. TRBJ2-7 once TRBV7-9 TGTGCCAGCAGCAAAATTACAGGAGTAGCTTCTGGCGAGCAGTACTTC CASSKITGVASGEQYF
. TRBJ2-7 . TRBV30 TGTGCCTGGAGTGGAGGTGTTAGCGAGCAGTACTTC CAWSGGVSEQYF
TRBD1 TRBJ1-4 . TRBV4-2 TGTGCCAGCAGCCAAGAGAAAGGGGGCGCCGGAACTAATGAAAAACTGTTTTTT CASSQEKGGAGTNEKLFF
. TRBJ1-1 . TRBV24-1 TGTGCCACCGCACTACAGGGAAGCACTGAAGCTTTCTTT CATALQGSTEAFF
TRBD2 TRBJ2-1 . TRBV2 TGTGCCAGCAGTGAGTTGGCTAGCGGGCACAATGAGCAGTTCTTC CASSELASGHNEQFF
. TRBJ2-7 . TRBV19 TGTGCCAGTAGTATAGGATCACCAACAACCTACGAGCAGTACTTC CASSIGSPTTYEQYF
TRBD2 TRBJ2-1 . TRBV11-3 TGTGCCAGCAGCTTCTTAGCGGGAGTCCTGCGCGCCTACAATGAGCAGTTCTTC CASSFLAGVLRAYNEQFF
TRBD1 TRBJ2-7 . TRBV5-1 TGCGCCAGCTACCGGGACAGGTCCTCCTACGAGCAGTACTTC CASYRDRSSYEQYF
. TRBJ2-1 . TRBV21-1 TGTGCCAGCAGCAGTCCAAGGGGGCCTGGGACTAGCGGGAGGGCCATGTCTAATGAGCAGTTCTTC CASSSPRGPGTSGRAMSNEQFF
. TRBJ1-4 . TRBV15 TGTGCCACCAGCAGAGATTTCCAGGGTGAAAAACTGTTTTTT CATSRDFQGEKLFF
. TRBJ2-5 . TRBV2 TGTGCCAGCATTGGACAGGGCGGGGGAGAGACCCAGTACTTC CASIGQGGGETQYF
TRBD1 TRBJ2-2 once TRBV7-2 TGTGCCAGCAGCCAGACAGGGACCACGAACACCGGGGAGCTGTTTTTT CASSQTGTTNTGELFF
. TRBJ1-6 once TRBV5-1 TGCGCCAGCGGCGGAGGCTTAGGGATTTCACCCCTCCACTTT CASGGGLGISPLHF
. TRBJ2-1 . TRBV6-1 TGTGCCAGCAGTGAAGTGGCAGGGGGGTCGTACAATGAGCAGTTCTTC CASSEVAGGSYNEQFF
. TRBJ1-2 few TRBV21-1 TGTGCCAGCAGCAACGGGGAGACAGGCGGGCAAGACTATGGCTACACCTTC CASSNGETGGQDYGYTF
TRBD1 TRBJ1-2 . TRBV6-5 TGTGCCAGCCGACAGGGTTATTACACCTTC CASRQGYYTF
. TRBJ2-3 . TRBV18 TGTGCCAGCTCACCTCTAACCACAGATACGCAGTATTTT CASSPLTTDTQYF
TRBD1 TRBJ1-1 . TRBV18 TGTGCCAGCTCAAACAACAGGGGGCAAACTAACACTGAAGCTTTCTTT CASSNNRGQTNTEAFF
. TRBJ1-5 . TRBV23-1 TGCGCCAGCAGTCAATCGGCCAGTACAGCCAGTTATAGCAATCAGCCCCAGCATTTT CASSQSASTASYSNQPQHF
. TRBJ1-1 once TRBV12-3/TRBV12-4 TGTGCCAGCAGGGCGGGTGAAGCTTTCTTT CASRAGEAFF
TRBD2 TRBJ2-3 . TRBV2 TGTGCCAGCCGCGGAGGCCATAGCGGGAGAGGGCCAGATACGCAGTATTTT CASRGGHSGRGPDTQYF